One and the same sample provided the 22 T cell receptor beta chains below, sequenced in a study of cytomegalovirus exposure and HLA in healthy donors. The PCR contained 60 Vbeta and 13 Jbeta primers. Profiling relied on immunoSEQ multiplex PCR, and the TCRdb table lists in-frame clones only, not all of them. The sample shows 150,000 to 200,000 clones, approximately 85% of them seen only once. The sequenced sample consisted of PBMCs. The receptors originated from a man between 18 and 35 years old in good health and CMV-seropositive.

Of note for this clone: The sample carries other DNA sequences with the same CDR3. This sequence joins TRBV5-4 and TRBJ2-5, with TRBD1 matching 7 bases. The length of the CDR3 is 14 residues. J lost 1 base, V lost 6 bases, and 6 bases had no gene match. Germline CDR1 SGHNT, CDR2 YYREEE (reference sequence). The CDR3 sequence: CASTKGQFQETQYF. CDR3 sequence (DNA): TGTGCCAGCACCAAGGGACAGTTCCAAGAGACCCAGTACTTC.

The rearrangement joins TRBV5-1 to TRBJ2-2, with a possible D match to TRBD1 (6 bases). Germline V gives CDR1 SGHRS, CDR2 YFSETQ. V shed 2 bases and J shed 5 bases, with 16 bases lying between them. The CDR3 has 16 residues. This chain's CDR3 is CASSFFEGRGTGELFF. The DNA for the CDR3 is TGCGCCAGCAGCTTCTTCGAGGGCAGGGGAACCGGGGAGCTGTTTTTT.

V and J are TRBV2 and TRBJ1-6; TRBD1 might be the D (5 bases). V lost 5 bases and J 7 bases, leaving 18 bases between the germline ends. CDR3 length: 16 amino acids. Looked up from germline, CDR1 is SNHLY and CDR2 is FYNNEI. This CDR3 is CASSTQQGVPNSPLHF. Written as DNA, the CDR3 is TGTGCCAGCAGTACCCAGCAGGGCGTCCCAAATTCACCCCTCCACTTT.

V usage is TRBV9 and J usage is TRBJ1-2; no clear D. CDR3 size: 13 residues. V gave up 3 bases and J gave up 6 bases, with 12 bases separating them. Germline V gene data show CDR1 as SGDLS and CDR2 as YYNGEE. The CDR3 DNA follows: TGTGCCAGCAGCGCTGAGGTGGCGGATGGCTACACCTTC. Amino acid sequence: CASSAEVADGYTF.

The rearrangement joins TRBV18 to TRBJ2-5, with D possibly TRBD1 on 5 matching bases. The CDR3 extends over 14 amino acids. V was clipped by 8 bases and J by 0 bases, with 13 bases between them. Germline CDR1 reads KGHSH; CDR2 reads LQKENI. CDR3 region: CASQSRVNQETQYF. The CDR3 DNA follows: TGTGCCAGCCAATCCAGGGTTAACCAAGAGACCCAGTACTTC.

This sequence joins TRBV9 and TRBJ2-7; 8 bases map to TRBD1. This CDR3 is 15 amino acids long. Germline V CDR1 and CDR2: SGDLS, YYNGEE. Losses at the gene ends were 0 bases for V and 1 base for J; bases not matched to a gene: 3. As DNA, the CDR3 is TGTGCCAGCAGCGTAGGGGGACAGGCATCCTACGAGCAGTACTTC. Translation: CASSVGGQASYEQYF.

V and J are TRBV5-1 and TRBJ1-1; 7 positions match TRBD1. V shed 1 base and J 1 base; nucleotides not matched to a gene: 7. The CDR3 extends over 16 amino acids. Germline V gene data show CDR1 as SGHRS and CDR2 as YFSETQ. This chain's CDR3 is CASSLWAAGGNTEAFF. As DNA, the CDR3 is TGCGCCAGCAGCTTGTGGGCGGCAGGGGGGAACACTGAAGCTTTCTTT.

Written as DNA, the CDR3 is TGTGCCAGCAGCTTAGCGGGGGGCGGGGAGACCCAGTACTTC. It translates to CASSLAGGGETQYF. The chain carries TRBV5-4 and TRBJ2-5, with 9 bases matching TRBD2. The CDR3 spans 14 residues. Per germline, CDR1 SGHNT and CDR2 YYREEE (reference sequence). Trimming cost V 2 bases and J 5 bases; bases outside gene matches: 4.

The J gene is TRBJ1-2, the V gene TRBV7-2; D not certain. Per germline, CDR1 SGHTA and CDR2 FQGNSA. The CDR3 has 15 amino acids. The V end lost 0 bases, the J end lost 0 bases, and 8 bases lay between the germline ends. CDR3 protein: CASSLAGGANYGYTF. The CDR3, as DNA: TGTGCCAGCAGCTTAGCCGGAGGAGCTAACTATGGCTACACCTTC.

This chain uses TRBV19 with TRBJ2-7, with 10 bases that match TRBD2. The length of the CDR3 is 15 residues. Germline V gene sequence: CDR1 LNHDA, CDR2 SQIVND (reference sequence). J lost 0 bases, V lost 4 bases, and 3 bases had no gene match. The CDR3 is CASSRRTSGSYEQYF. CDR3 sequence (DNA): TGTGCCAGTAGTAGAAGGACTAGCGGCTCCTACGAGCAGTACTTC.

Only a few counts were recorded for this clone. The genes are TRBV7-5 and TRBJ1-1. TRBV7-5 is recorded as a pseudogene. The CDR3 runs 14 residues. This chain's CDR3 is CARSPEVENTEAFF. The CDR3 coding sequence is TGTGCCAGAAGCCCAGAGGTCGAGAACACTGAAGCTTTCTTT.

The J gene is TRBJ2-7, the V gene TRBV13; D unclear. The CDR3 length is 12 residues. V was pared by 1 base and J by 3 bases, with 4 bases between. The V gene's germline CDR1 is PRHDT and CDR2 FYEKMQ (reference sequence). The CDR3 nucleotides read TGTGCCAGCAGCTTAGCCCACTACGAGCAGTACTTC. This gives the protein CASSLAHYEQYF.

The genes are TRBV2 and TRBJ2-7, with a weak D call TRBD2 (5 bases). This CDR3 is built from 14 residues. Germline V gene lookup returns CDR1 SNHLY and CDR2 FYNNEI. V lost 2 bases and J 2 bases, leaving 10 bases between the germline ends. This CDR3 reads CASSEQGSAYEQYF. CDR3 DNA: TGTGCCAGCAGTGAACAAGGTAGCGCCTACGAGCAGTACTTC.

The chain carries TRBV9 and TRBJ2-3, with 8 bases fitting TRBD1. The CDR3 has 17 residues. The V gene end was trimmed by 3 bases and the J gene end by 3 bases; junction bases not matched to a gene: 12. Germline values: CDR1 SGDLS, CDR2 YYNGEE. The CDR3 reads CASSEDRDGVWTDTQYF. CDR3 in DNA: TGTGCCAGCAGCGAGGACAGGGACGGGGTATGGACAGATACGCAGTATTTT.

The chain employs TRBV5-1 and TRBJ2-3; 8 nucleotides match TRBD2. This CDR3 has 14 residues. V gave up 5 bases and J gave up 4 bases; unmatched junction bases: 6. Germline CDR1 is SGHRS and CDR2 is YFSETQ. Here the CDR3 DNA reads TGCGCCAGCAGACGGGGGGGCCTACCAGATACGCAGTATTTT. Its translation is CASRRGGLPDTQYF.

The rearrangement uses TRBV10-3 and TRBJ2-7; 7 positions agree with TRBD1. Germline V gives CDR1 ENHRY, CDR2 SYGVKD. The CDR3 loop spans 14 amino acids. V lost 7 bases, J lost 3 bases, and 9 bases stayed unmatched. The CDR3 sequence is CAIKRDRGFYEQYF. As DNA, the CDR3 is TGTGCCATCAAGAGGGACAGAGGGTTCTACGAGCAGTACTTC.

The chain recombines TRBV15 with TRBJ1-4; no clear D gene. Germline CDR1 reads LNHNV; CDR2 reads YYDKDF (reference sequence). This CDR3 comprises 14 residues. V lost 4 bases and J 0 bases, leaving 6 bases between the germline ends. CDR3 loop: CATSKTATNEKLFF. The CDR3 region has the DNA TGTGCCACCAGCAAAACAGCAACTAATGAAAAACTGTTTTTT.

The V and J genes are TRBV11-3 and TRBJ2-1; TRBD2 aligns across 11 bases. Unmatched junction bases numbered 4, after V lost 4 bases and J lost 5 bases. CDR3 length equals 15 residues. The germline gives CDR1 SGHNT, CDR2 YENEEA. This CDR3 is CASSSVAGGHNEQFF. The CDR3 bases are TGTGCCAGCAGCTCCGTAGCGGGGGGGCACAATGAGCAGTTCTTC.

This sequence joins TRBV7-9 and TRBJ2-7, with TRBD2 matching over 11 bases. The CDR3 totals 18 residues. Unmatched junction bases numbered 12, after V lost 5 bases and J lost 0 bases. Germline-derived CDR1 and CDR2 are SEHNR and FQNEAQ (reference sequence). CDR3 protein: CASSPSPGLAESSYEQYF. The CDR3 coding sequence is TGTGCCAGCAGCCCCAGTCCGGGACTAGCGGAAAGCTCCTACGAGCAGTACTTC.

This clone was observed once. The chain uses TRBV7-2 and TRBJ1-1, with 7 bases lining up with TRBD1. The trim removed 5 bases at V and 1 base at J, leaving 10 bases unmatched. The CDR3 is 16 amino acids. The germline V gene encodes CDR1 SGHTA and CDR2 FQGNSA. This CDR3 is CASSLVTGVWNTEAFF. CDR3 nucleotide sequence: TGTGCCAGCAGCCTCGTCACAGGGGTGTGGAACACTGAAGCTTTCTTT. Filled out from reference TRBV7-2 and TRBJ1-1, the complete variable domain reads GAGVSQSPSNKVTEKGKDVELRCDPISGHTALYWYRQSLGQGLEFLIYFQGNSAPDKSGLPSDRFSAERTGGSVSTLTIQRTQQEDSAVYLCASSLVTGVWNTEAFFGQGTRLTVV.

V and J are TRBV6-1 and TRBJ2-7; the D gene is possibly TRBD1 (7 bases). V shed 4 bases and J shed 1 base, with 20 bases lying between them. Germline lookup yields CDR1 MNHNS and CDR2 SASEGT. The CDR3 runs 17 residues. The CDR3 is CASSGPQSAGGSYEQYF. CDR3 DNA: TGTGCCAGCAGTGGGCCCCAGTCCGCAGGGGGGTCCTACGAGCAGTACTTC.

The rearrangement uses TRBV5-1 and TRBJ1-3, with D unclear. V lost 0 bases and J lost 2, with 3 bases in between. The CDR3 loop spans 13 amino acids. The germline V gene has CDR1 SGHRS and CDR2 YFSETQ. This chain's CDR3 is CASSLAAGNTIYF. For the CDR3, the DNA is TGCGCCAGCAGCTTGGCAGCTGGAAACACCATATATTTT.